These 15 T cell receptor beta chains originate from one sample sequenced in a study of tumor and adjacent non-tumor tissue in lung cancer. The template was RNA from unsorted bulk tissue. This non-tumor lung sample came from over 3 cm beyond the tumor edge. Three rounds of nested PCR, following a modified ARM-PCR protocol, produced the TCRbeta library. TCRdb re-derived calls from the multiplex PCR reads in MiXCR, one entry per CDR3 protein. The sample lists about 110,000 distinct CDR3 sequences, 62% occurring once. Sequenced material: distant non-tumor lung tissue. The receptor source for this set is a man aged 55 to 70 with non-small cell lung cancer.

Comments on this clonotype: The conserved closing phenylalanine or tryptophan is absent in this CDR3, likely reflecting a read error. V gene TRBV6-2 or TRBV6-3 combines with J gene TRBJ2-1; 8 nucleotides match TRBD2. The CDR3 extends over 15 amino acids. CDR1 and CDR2 from the germline V gene are MNHEY and SVGEGT. CDR3 sequence reads: CVSSSPGGPDNEQFL. DNA for the CDR3: TGTGTCAGCAGCTCCCCGGGAGGGCCAGACAATGAGCAGTTCTTA.

Concerning this clonotype itself: A much larger clone lies a single base off, so this may be a read error. V gene TRBV6-1 combines with J gene TRBJ1-1, with TRBD1 identical over 7 bases. Germline CDR1 is MNHNS and CDR2 is SASEGT. CDR3 size: 14 residues. CDR3 in amino acids: CTSIPLGTATEAFF. In nucleotides, the CDR3 is TGTACCAGCATCCCCCTCGGGACAGCTACTGAAGCTTTCTTT.

Remarks on this clonotype: A much more abundant neighbour one base away suggests this may be a read error. This chain joins TRBV5-4 and TRBJ1-1, with TRBD1 matching 7 bases. Germline values: CDR1 SGHNT, CDR2 YYREEE (reference sequence). CDR3 length: 15 residues. CDR3 in amino acids: CASRLAGQADTEAFF. The CDR3 DNA sequence: TGTGCCAGCAGATTGGCCGGACAGGCGGACACTGAAGCTTTCTTT.

This clonotype was seen at least ten times. V gene TRBV6-5 combines with J gene TRBJ2-3, with 9 bases aligning to TRBD1. The germline V gene has CDR1 MNHEY and CDR2 SVGAGI. With 8 bases clipped from V and 4 bases from J, the junction kept 10 bases outside the gene matches. The CDR3 has 15 residues. For the CDR3, the DNA is TGTGCCAGCGCTTACAGGGGGCAGGCTGCAGATACGCAGTATTTT. It specifies CASAYRGQAADTQYF.

At least ten counts were recorded for this clonotype. The chain recombines TRBV6-6 with TRBJ1-5, with 11 bases identical to TRBD1. The trim removed 6 bases at V and 0 bases at J, leaving 4 bases unmatched. The CDR3 has 16 residues. The germline CDR1 and CDR2 sequences are MNHNY and SVGAGI (reference sequence). The CDR3 DNA reads as TGTGCCAGCAGCCCCGGGACAGGGGGTAGCAATCAGCCCCAGCATTTT. Residues: CASSPGTGGSNQPQHF.

This clonotype was recorded once. A read error may explain this, as a much larger clone is one base away. The V and J genes are TRBV6-1 and TRBJ2-1; 10 positions match TRBD2. Per germline, CDR1 MNHNS and CDR2 SASEGT. There are 15 residues in the CDR3. The CDR3 nucleotides are TGTGCCAGCAATGAAGGGGCTAGCGGGAGACGTGAGCAGTTCTTC. Translated, it gives CASNEGASGRREQFF.

This clonotype came up once. The CDR3 does not close with the conserved phenylalanine or tryptophan, likely indicating a read error. The rearrangement uses TRBV11-3 and TRBJ2-1; D perhaps matches TRBD2 (5 bases). Germline V gene data show CDR1 as SGHNT and CDR2 as YENEEA. This CDR3 contains 14 residues. The CDR3 is CASSWEGLAKEQFL. The CDR3 nucleotides are TGTGCTAGCAGCTGGGAAGGATTAGCGAAAGAGCAGTTCTTA.

This clonotype appeared a few times. Being one base from a much bigger clone, this may be a read error. This chain uses TRBV5-8 with TRBJ2-1, with D uncertain. Trimming took 0 bases from V and 12 from J, leaving 13 bases between them. Germline V gene sequence: CDR1 SGHTS, CDR2 YDEGEE. The CDR3 covers 13 residues. For the CDR3, the DNA is TGTGCCAGCAGCTTGGTCTTTAGGGCAGGGCAGTTCTTC. It translates to CASSLVFRAGQFF.

Concerning this clonotype itself: A much larger clone differs from this one at a single base, so this may be a read error. The V and J genes are TRBV5-6 and TRBJ1-1, with 7 bases lining up with TRBD1. The CDR3 runs 13 residues. V lost 10 bases, J lost 8 bases, and 14 bases stayed unmatched. Germline loops: CDR1 SGHDT, CDR2 YYEEEE. The CDR3 DNA reads TGTGCCTCCCTAGGAGGGGGCATGAGGGAAGCTTTCTTT. Translation gives CASLGGGMREAFF.

Note on this clonotype: This is likely a read error, given that the CDR3 carries no conserved phenylalanine or tryptophan at its end. The V gene is TRBV6-1, the J gene TRBJ1-6, with D unresolved. The CDR3 has 11 residues. Per germline, CDR1 MNHNS and CDR2 SASEGT. Written as DNA, the CDR3 is TGTACCAGCAGTGAATCTTCACCCCTCCACATT. This sequence encodes CTSSESSPLHI.

Comments on this clonotype: The junction and the germline gene differ at one end; a read error may be behind it. This chain joins TRBV4-2 and TRBJ2-5, with a weak D call TRBD2 (5 bases). In germline, CDR1 is LGHNA, CDR2 YNFKEQ. The CDR3 sequence is 15 residues long. CDR3 DNA sequence: TGTGTCAGCAGCCAAGCGGATCAGCCTCAAGAGACCCAATACTTC. Translation gives CVSSQADQPQETQYF.

On this clonotype itself: This sequence may be a read error, since a much larger clone differs from it by one base. V gene TRBV20-1 combines with J gene TRBJ2-3, with TRBD2 matching 10 bases. Germline V gene sequence: CDR1 DFQATT, CDR2 SNEGSKA (reference sequence). The CDR3 covers 16 residues. Here the CDR3 reads CSARARLAGVADTLYF. In DNA, the CDR3 is TGCAGTGCTAGAGCGCGGCTAGCGGGAGTGGCAGATACGCTGTATTTT.

Only a few counts were recorded for this clonotype. This chain uses TRBV11-3 with TRBJ2-1, with 14 bases matching TRBD2. Germline CDR1 SGHNT, CDR2 YENEEA. This CDR3 region has 15 residues. J was trimmed by 8 bases and V by 5 bases; bases with no gene match: 5. This CDR3 is CASSHGTSGSHEQFF. DNA of the CDR3: TGTGCCAGCAGCCACGGGACTAGCGGGAGCCATGAGCAGTTCTTC.

This clonotype was found many times. This chain connects TRBV7-9 to TRBJ1-2, with D hard to call. This CDR3 is 13 amino acids long. Germline CDR1 is SEHNR and CDR2 is FQNEAQ (reference sequence). V lost 5 bases and J 4 bases, leaving 11 bases between the germline ends. The CDR3 loop reads CASSQHGIYGYTF. For the CDR3, the DNA is TGTGCCAGCAGCCAACACGGGATCTATGGCTACACCTTC.

The chain uses TRBV6-5 and TRBJ2-2; D is undetermined. V shed 8 bases and J shed 4 bases, with 17 bases lying between them. The CDR3 spans 15 residues. The germline gives CDR1 MNHEY, CDR2 SVGAGI. The CDR3 DNA follows: TGTGCCAGCGGTTCCCAGAACAGTGTCACCGGGGAGCTGTTTTTT. It yields the protein CASGSQNSVTGELFF.